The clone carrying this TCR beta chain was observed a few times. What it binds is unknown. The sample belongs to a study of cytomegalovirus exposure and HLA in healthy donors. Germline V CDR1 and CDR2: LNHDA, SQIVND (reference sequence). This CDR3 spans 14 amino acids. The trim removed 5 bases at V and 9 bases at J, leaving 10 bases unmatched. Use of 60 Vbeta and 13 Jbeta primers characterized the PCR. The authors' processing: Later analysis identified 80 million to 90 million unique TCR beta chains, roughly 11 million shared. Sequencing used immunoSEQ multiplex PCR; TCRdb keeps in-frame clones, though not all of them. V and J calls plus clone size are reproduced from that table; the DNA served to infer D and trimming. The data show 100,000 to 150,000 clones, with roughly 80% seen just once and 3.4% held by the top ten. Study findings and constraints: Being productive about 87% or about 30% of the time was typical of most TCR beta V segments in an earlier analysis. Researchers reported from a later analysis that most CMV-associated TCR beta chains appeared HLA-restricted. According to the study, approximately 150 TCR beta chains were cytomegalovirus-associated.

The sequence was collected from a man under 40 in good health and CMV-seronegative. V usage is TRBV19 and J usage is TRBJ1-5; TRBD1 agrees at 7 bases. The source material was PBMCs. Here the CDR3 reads CASSVGQTHRPQHF. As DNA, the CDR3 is TGTGCCAGTAGTGTGGGACAGACCCATCGGCCCCAGCATTTT.